The rows below give T cell receptor beta chains drawn from one sample of a study of T cells after yellow fever vaccination. One entry per CDR3 protein, called by TCRdb with MiXCR from the 5' RACE reads. Among 250,000 to 400,000 distinct CDR3 sequences, over 4% were seen once, and the ten largest hold roughly 25%. The sequences come from PBMCs, collected 5 days after the yellow fever booster vaccination. Every receptor here comes from a man between 18 and 29 years old who received the YFV17D yellow fever vaccine. CDR3s include the opening cysteine and the closing phenylalanine or tryptophan. The D gene is left open where the match is weak. The size field is filled for only some rows; it gives once, few, many or a size class.

j_call | d_call | cdr3_length | clone_size | v_call | cdr3_aa | cdr3_nt
TRBJ1-6 | - | 13 | - | TRBV14 | CASSQHKGSPLHF | TGTGCCAGCAGCCAACATAAGGGTTCACCCCTCCACTTT
TRBJ2-2 | - | 17 | - | TRBV18 | CASSPPPGLWPTGELFF | TGTGCCAGCTCACCACCACCCGGACTATGGCCCACCGGGGAGCTGTTTTTT
TRBJ1-5 | TRBD1 | 16 | - | TRBV4-1 | CASSQPPGTGAQPQHF | TGCGCCAGCAGCCAACCTCCCGGGACAGGGGCACAGCCCCAGCATTTT
TRBJ1-4 | - | 15 | - | TRBV28 | CASRVRTTTNEKLFF | TGTGCCAGCCGGGTCCGCACCACAACTAATGAAAAACTGTTTTTT
TRBJ2-3 | - | 15 | - | TRBV4-3 | CASSQAGRGVDTQYF | TGCGCCAGCAGCCAAGCTGGCAGGGGGGTAGATACGCAGTATTTT
TRBJ2-1 | TRBD2 | 16 | - | TRBV5-1 | CASSLGASGGANEQFF | TGCGCCAGCAGCTTGGGCGCTAGCGGGGGGGCAAATGAGCAGTTCTTC
TRBJ2-5 | TRBD1 | 13 | few | TRBV20-1 | CSARGQGQETQYF | TGCAGTGCGCGGGGACAGGGTCAAGAGACCCAGTACTTC
TRBJ2-1 | TRBD2 | 15 | - | TRBV4-1 | CASLGLAHGENEQFF | TGCGCCAGCCTTGGACTAGCTCATGGGGAGAATGAGCAGTTCTTC
TRBJ2-5 | - | 12 | - | TRBV19 | CASSKGAETQYF | TGTGCCAGTAGTAAGGGCGCGGAGACCCAGTACTTC
TRBJ1-5 | - | 13 | many | TRBV7-2 | CASSEVRDQPQHF | TGTGCCAGCAGCGAAGTCAGGGATCAGCCCCAGCATTTT
TRBJ2-4 | - | 13 | few | TRBV2 | CASSDINQNIQYF | TGTGCCAGCAGTGATATCAATCAAAACATTCAGTACTTC
TRBJ2-7 | TRBD2 | 16 | - | TRBV3-1 | CASSDHYRLAAGEQYF | TGTGCCAGCAGCGACCACTACCGACTAGCGGCCGGCGAGCAGTACTTC
TRBJ1-1 | - | 16 | few | TRBV6-5 | CASSYPAGEGKAEAFF | TGTGCCAGCAGTTACCCAGCTGGAGAAGGGAAGGCTGAAGCTTTCTTT
TRBJ2-3 | - | 15 | - | TRBV7-9 | CASSPRERSTDTQYF | TGTGCCAGCAGTCCCCGGGAGCGGTCCACAGATACGCAGTATTTT
TRBJ2-3 | - | 15 | many | TRBV5-6 | CASSLDQGSSDTQYF | TGTGCCAGCAGCTTGGATCAGGGGAGTTCAGATACGCAGTATTTT
TRBJ1-2 | - | 15 | few | TRBV9 | CASSVGDPWVYGYTF | TGTGCCAGCAGCGTGGGGGACCCGTGGGTCTATGGCTACACCTTC
TRBJ1-2 | - | 14 | - | TRBV9 | CASSVVGTNYGYTF | TGTGCCAGCAGCGTAGTCGGGACTAACTATGGCTACACCTTC
TRBJ1-2 | TRBD1 | 16 | - | TRBV4-2 | CASSQAGSGGNYGYTF | TGTGCCAGCAGCCAAGCGGGGTCAGGGGGCAACTATGGCTACACCTTC
TRBJ1-1 | TRBD1 | 17 | many | TRBV27 | CASSFSRGQGTNTEAFF | TGTGCCAGCAGTTTTTCGAGGGGGCAGGGGACGAACACTGAAGCTTTCTTT
TRBJ1-2 | TRBD1 | 14 | many | TRBV12-3/TRBV12-4 | CASSWTGGEDGYTF | TGTGCCAGCAGCTGGACAGGGGGTGAGGATGGCTACACCTTC
TRBJ2-2 | - | 14 | few | TRBV28 | CASTQVVGWGELFF | TGTGCCAGCACCCAAGTTGTTGGTTGGGGGGAGCTGTTTTTT
TRBJ2-3 | TRBD1 | 15 | - | TRBV20-1 | CSARADRGSTDTQYF | TGCAGTGCTAGAGCCGACAGGGGAAGCACAGATACGCAGTATTTT
TRBJ1-2 | - | 15 | once | TRBV7-2 | CASSSFRGEIYGYTF | TGTGCCAGCAGCTCATTCCGAGGAGAGATCTATGGCTACACCTTC
TRBJ2-5 | - | 14 | few | TRBV7-9 | CASSRGTAQETQYF | TGTGCCAGCAGCCGAGGGACCGCTCAAGAGACCCAGTACTTC
TRBJ2-1 | TRBD1 | 14 | - | TRBV6-5 | CASRRDRVTGNEFF | TGTGCCAGCAGGAGGGACAGGGTCACCGGTAACGAGTTCTTC
TRBJ1-1 | TRBD1 | 18 | few | TRBV4-3 | CASSQDRAGQGANTEAFF | TGCGCCAGCAGCCAAGATAGGGCGGGACAGGGGGCCAACACTGAAGCTTTCTTT
TRBJ1-1 | - | 12 | many | TRBV12-3/TRBV12-4 | CASSLVGSEAFF | TGTGCCAGCAGTTTAGTGGGGTCTGAAGCTTTCTTT
TRBJ2-3 | - | 14 | many | TRBV20-1 | CSAPGQLFTDTQYF | TGCAGTGCGCCCGGACAGCTCTTCACAGATACGCAGTATTTT
TRBJ2-1 | - | 14 | - | TRBV12-3/TRBV12-4 | CASSLIGDYNEQFF | TGTGCCAGCAGTTTAATAGGAGATTACAATGAGCAGTTCTTC
TRBJ1-1 | - | 15 | few | TRBV5-1 | CASSVTEGRGAEAFF | TGCGCCAGCAGCGTGACTGAGGGTCGGGGGGCTGAAGCTTTCTTT
TRBJ1-5 | - | 14 | many | TRBV5-1 | CASRSSGDGQPQHF | TGCGCCAGCAGGAGTTCCGGGGACGGTCAGCCCCAGCATTTT
TRBJ2-5 | TRBD1 | 16 | - | TRBV5-1 | CASSEGYRGRLETQYF | TGCGCCAGCAGCGAGGGTTACAGGGGGCGCCTCGAGACCCAGTACTTC
TRBJ2-1 | TRBD1 | 15 | - | TRBV7-2 | CASSLGRQGHNEQFF | TGTGCCAGCAGCTTAGGTAGACAGGGGCACAATGAGCAGTTCTTC
TRBJ1-6 | - | 12 | - | TRBV28 | CASSLSTLYLHF | TGTGCCAGCAGTTTATCAACTTTGTACCTCCACTTT
TRBJ1-2 | - | 14 | - | TRBV30 | CAWSAGHGRYGYTF | TGTGCCTGGAGTGCAGGACACGGGAGGTATGGCTACACCTTC
TRBJ1-6 | - | 15 | - | TRBV7-2 | CASSLFGGQQSPLHF | TGTGCCAGCAGCTTATTTGGGGGGCAACAATCACCCCTCCACTTT
TRBJ1-1 | TRBD1 | 18 | - | TRBV11-2 | CASSLPLGDRVGNTEAFF | TGTGCCAGCAGCTTACCCCTGGGGGACAGGGTGGGGAACACTGAAGCTTTCTTT
TRBJ2-7 | - | 11 | - | TRBV10-3 | CAISEEVEQYF | TGTGCCATCAGTGAGGAGGTCGAGCAGTACTTC
TRBJ2-1 | - | 18 | many | TRBV4-3 | CASSQDPDGADSYNEQFF | TGCGCCAGCAGCCAAGACCCGGACGGGGCGGACAGCTACAATGAGCAGTTCTTC
TRBJ2-1 | TRBD2 | 20 | many | TRBV15 | CATSRDRRDTLAGETGEQFF | TGTGCCACCAGCAGAGATCGCCGGGACACACTAGCGGGGGAAACGGGTGAGCAGTTCTTC
TRBJ2-2 | - | 19 | - | TRBV9 | CASSGGGDSGNSNTGELFF | TGTGCCAGCAGCGGTGGTGGGGATAGCGGCAACTCGAACACCGGGGAGCTGTTTTTT
TRBJ1-2 | - | 14 | few | TRBV11-2 | CASRHLREDYGYTF | TGTGCCAGCAGACACCTGAGGGAGGACTATGGCTACACCTTC
TRBJ1-1 | - | 12 | few | TRBV20-1 | CSASGRTHEAFF | TGCAGTGCTAGCGGCAGGACCCATGAAGCTTTCTTT
TRBJ1-1 | - | 15 | many | TRBV7-8 | CASSLAAGTPPEAFF | TGTGCCAGCAGCTTAGCAGCCGGGACACCACCTGAAGCTTTCTTT
TRBJ2-2 | - | 14 | many | TRBV4-3 | CASSQVALAGELFF | TGCGCCAGCAGCCAAGTAGCGTTGGCCGGGGAGCTGTTTTTT
TRBJ1-1 | - | 14 | few | TRBV11-3 | CASSLDGEGTEAFF | TGTGCCAGCAGCTTAGATGGGGAAGGAACTGAAGCTTTCTTT
TRBJ2-3 | - | 17 | many | TRBV7-3 | CASSRRGGPPSTDTQYF | TGTGCCAGCAGCCGACGCGGGGGCCCTCCTAGCACAGATACGCAGTATTTT
TRBJ2-5 | - | 13 | few | TRBV20-1 | CSASEGGRETQYF | TGCAGTGCTAGTGAGGGGGGGCGGGAGACCCAGTACTTC